What follows are 25 T cell receptor beta chains derived from one specimen sequenced in a study of cytomegalovirus exposure and HLA in healthy donors. Primers: 60 Vbeta forward and 13 Jbeta reverse. Sequencing used immunoSEQ multiplex PCR; TCRdb keeps in-frame clones, though not all of them. The sample includes over 130,000 clones, 88% of them seen just once. The sequencing sample was made of PBMCs. These receptors came from a woman aged 40-49 years in good health and CMV-seronegative.

This clone was seen only once. This chain uses TRBV27 with TRBJ1-2; the D is unclear. The CDR3 runs to 13 residues. The V gene's germline CDR1 is MNHEY and CDR2 SMNVEV (reference sequence). The V gene lost 0 bases and the J gene lost 7 bases, with 9 bases spanning the gap. The CDR3 DNA follows: TGTGCCAGCAGTTTATCGAGAGGGTTTGGCTACACCTTC. It yields the protein CASSLSRGFGYTF.

The chain uses TRBV18 and TRBJ1-1, with TRBD1 matching 9 bases. This CDR3 has 17 residues. With 5 bases clipped from V and 0 bases from J, the junction kept 10 bases outside the gene matches. Germline CDR1 is KGHSH and CDR2 is LQKENI. The CDR3 DNA sequence: TGTGCCAGCTCAAAGGGGACAGGGACCACAATGAACACTGAAGCTTTCTTT. This encodes CASSKGTGTTMNTEAFF.

V is TRBV6-5 and J is TRBJ2-7; 9 nucleotides match TRBD2. The CDR3 runs 15 residues. The junction had 7 bases not matched to a gene; V was cut back by 7 bases and J by 0 bases. Germline V gene lookup returns CDR1 MNHEY and CDR2 SVGAGI. CDR3 sequence (DNA): TGTGCCAGCACCCCGACTAGCGGAAGCTCCTACGAGCAGTACTTC. It yields the protein CASTPTSGSSYEQYF.

The chain combines TRBV11-2 with TRBJ2-5; D not certain. The CDR3 is 11 residues long. Germline assignment: CDR1 SGHAT and CDR2 FQNNGV. V was trimmed by 3 bases and J by 5 bases, leaving 4 bases between them. The CDR3 reads CASSFYETQYF. Written as DNA, the CDR3 is TGTGCCAGCAGCTTCTACGAGACCCAGTACTTC. Full variable domain (remainder filled in from reference TRBV11-2 and TRBJ2-5): EAGVAQSPRYKIIEKRQSVAFWCNPISGHATLYWYQQILGQGPKLLIQFQNNGVVDDSQLPKDRFSAERLKGVDSTLKIQPAKLEDSAVYLCASSFYETQYFGPGTRLLVL.

The J gene is TRBJ2-3, the V gene TRBV11-3; a weak D match, TRBD1 (5 bases). Germline CDR1 SGHNT, CDR2 YENEEA. The CDR3 is 15 amino acids. V lost 5 bases and J lost 2, with 14 bases in between. CDR3 DNA: TGTGCCAGCAGCAGTGACAGACTCAACACAGATACGCAGTATTTT. Protein sequence: CASSSDRLNTDTQYF.

The genes are TRBV30 and TRBJ2-5; 7 bases match TRBD2. The closer fit of TRBJ2-7 to the DNA end suggests the J call may be wrong. Germline V gene sequence: CDR1 GTSNPN, CDR2 SVGIG (reference sequence). This CDR3 has 14 amino acids. CDR3 sequence: CAWSRGGGFLEQYF. CDR3 sequence (DNA): TGTGCCTGGTCACGTGGGGGGGGTTTCCTCGAGCAGTACTTC.

This clone was seen more than once but under ten times. CDR3 sequence (DNA): TGTGCCAGCAGCTTCAAACGGGATGAAAAACTGTTTTTT. It codes for CASSFKRDEKLFF. The chain employs TRBV5-4 and TRBJ1-4; D not resolved. V was pared by 2 bases and J by 6 bases, with 8 bases between. The CDR3 extends over 13 amino acids. Germline-derived CDR1 and CDR2 are SGHNT and YYREEE (reference sequence).

Only one count was recorded for this clone. V and J are TRBV5-5 and TRBJ2-3; D is perhaps TRBD1 (6 bases). Trimming stripped 3 bases from V and 2 bases from J, with 10 bases between. The V gene's germline CDR1 is SGHKS and CDR2 YYEKEE (reference sequence). This CDR3 comprises 14 residues. CDR3 amino acids: CASSSTGLTDTQYF. The CDR3 bases are TGTGCCAGCAGCTCCACAGGGCTCACAGATACGCAGTATTTT.

The chain uses TRBV28 and TRBJ1-2, with 7 bases that match TRBD1. The germline V gene encodes CDR1 MDHEN and CDR2 SYDVKM. V shed 6 bases and J 8 bases; nucleotides not matched to a gene: 6. The CDR3 runs 12 residues. CDR3 in DNA: TGTGCCAGCAGCGACAGGGTACTAGGCTACACCTTC. This gives the protein CASSDRVLGYTF.

Worth noting for this clone: The junction differs from germline at one of its ends, possibly a read error. The chain couples TRBV7-9 to TRBJ2-4, with D possibly being TRBD2 (6 bases). The CDR3 loop spans 12 amino acids. CDR1 is SEHNR and CDR2 is FQNEAQ in the germline V gene (reference sequence). CDR3: CSSSFPGDSQYF. The CDR3 DNA follows: TGTTCCAGCAGCTTTCCGGGGGACTCTCAGTACTTC.

Comments on this clone: One junction end does not reproduce the germline sequence, and a read error may be involved. This rearrangement joins TRBV5-1 to TRBJ2-1; 14 nucleotides line up with TRBD2. CDR1 is SGHRS, CDR2 YFSETQ, per germline. This CDR3 is built from 16 residues. The CDR3, as DNA: TGCGCCAGCAGCTTGGAACCGGGACTAGCGGGAGATCCTCTGGTCTTC. Protein: CASSLEPGLAGDPLVF.

The CDR3 sequence is CASTRGARSNQPQHF. The CDR3 region has the DNA TGTGCCAGCACCCGGGGGGCGCGGAGCAATCAGCCCCAGCATTTT. The V and J genes are TRBV5-4 and TRBJ1-5, with D perhaps matching TRBD1 (6 bases). Trimming removed 6 bases from V and 1 base from J, with 14 bases in between. Germline CDR1 is SGHNT and CDR2 is YYREEE (reference sequence). This CDR3 spans 15 amino acids.

The V and J genes are TRBV10-3 and TRBJ2-3; perhaps TRBD1 as D (6 bases). Trimming cost V 10 bases and J 2 bases, with 16 bases left between them. The CDR3 is 14 residues long. The V gene's germline CDR1 is ENHRY and CDR2 SYGVKD. The CDR3 protein is CATAARGHTDTQYF. In DNA form, the CDR3 reads TGTGCCACCGCAGCCAGGGGCCACACAGATACGCAGTATTTT.

This chain connects TRBV28 to TRBJ2-7; a possible D gene is TRBD2 (6 bases). The V end was cut by 6 bases, the J end by 0 bases, with 9 bases between. Per the germline V gene, CDR1 is MDHEN and CDR2 is SYDVKM. The CDR3 length is 13 residues. CDR3 sequence (DNA): TGTGCCAGCAGGGTGGGGGGCTCCTACGAGCAGTACTTC. Encoded protein: CASRVGGSYEQYF.

This clone was counted a single time. The chain recombines TRBV4-1 with TRBJ2-5, with a tentative D call TRBD2 (6 bases). The J call is in doubt because the DNA end fits TRBJ2-7 better. There are 14 residues in the CDR3. CDR1 is MGHRA and CDR2 is YSYEKL in the germline V gene. CDR3 nucleotides: TGCGCCAGCAGCCAACTCGGGGAGGACTACGAGCAGTACTTC. It yields the protein CASSQLGEDYEQYF.

This clone appeared a few times. V is TRBV5-6 and J is TRBJ2-4; weak D call: TRBD2 (6 bases). Trimming stripped 2 bases from V and 0 bases from J, with 15 bases between. CDR1 and CDR2 from the germline V gene are SGHDT and YYEEEE. The CDR3 runs 17 residues. CDR3 sequence reads: CASSFFLRGLAKNIQYF. CDR3 coding DNA: TGTGCCAGCAGCTTTTTCCTGCGGGGCTTAGCCAAAAACATTCAGTACTTC.

By share, this clone counts as medium-sized. The chain recombines TRBV4-3 with TRBJ1-3; D uncertain. This CDR3 is 13 amino acids long. In germline, CDR1 is LGHNA, CDR2 YSLEER. Trimming removed 2 bases at V and 2 bases at J, with 4 bases between. This CDR3 reads CASSQLTGNTIYF. In DNA form, the CDR3 reads TGCGCCAGCAGCCAACTTACTGGAAACACCATATATTTT.

The rearrangement joins TRBV11-2 to TRBJ2-1; no firm D call. The CDR3 is 14 residues long. Trimming took 0 bases from V and 9 from J, leaving 12 bases between them. The germline gives CDR1 SGHAT, CDR2 FQNNGV. CDR3 amino acids: CASSLDSGSIEQFF. The DNA for the CDR3 is TGTGCCAGCAGCTTAGATTCTGGTAGCATTGAGCAGTTCTTC. Full variable domain (missing parts from reference TRBV11-2 and TRBJ2-1): EAGVAQSPRYKIIEKRQSVAFWCNPISGHATLYWYQQILGQGPKLLIQFQNNGVVDDSQLPKDRFSAERLKGVDSTLKIQPAKLEDSAVYLCASSLDSGSIEQFFGPGTRLTVL.

This clone was seen once. Other nucleotide sequences in the sample specify the same CDR3. The chain joins TRBV5-1 to TRBJ2-3; possible D gene TRBD2, 6 bases. V lost 0 bases and J lost 1, with 9 bases in between. The V gene's germline CDR1 is SGHRS and CDR2 YFSETQ. This CDR3 contains 15 residues. CDR3: CASSLGSSGTDTQYF. The CDR3, as DNA: TGCGCCAGCAGCTTGGGTTCTAGCGGCACAGATACGCAGTATTTT.

The chain couples TRBV2 to TRBJ2-1, with 7 bases lining up with TRBD2. This CDR3 contains 17 residues. Germline assignment: CDR1 SNHLY and CDR2 FYNNEI. The J segment lost 2 bases and the V segment lost 4 bases, leaving 11 bases of the junction unmatched. This chain's CDR3 is CASSVGRLAATYNEQFF. CDR3 nucleotides: TGTGCCAGCAGTGTCGGGAGGCTAGCGGCTACCTACAATGAGCAGTTCTTC.

The chain is built from TRBV5-1 and TRBJ1-1, with TRBD1 matching over 7 bases. This CDR3 has 16 residues. Germline-derived CDR1 and CDR2 are SGHRS and YFSETQ. V shed 4 bases, J shed 0 bases, and the junction held 9 bases outside the gene matches. CDR3 in DNA: TGCGCCAGCAGCCCGGACAGGCCGTTCATGAACACTGAAGCTTTCTTT. As protein: CASSPDRPFMNTEAFF.

The CDR3: CASTQGTGLNGGLFF. The CDR3 DNA follows: TGTGCCAGCACCCAGGGGACGGGCCTAAATGGGGGTCTGTTTTTT. The J gene is TRBJ1-4, the V gene TRBV6-5; possibly TRBD1 for D (6 bases). This CDR3 contains 15 residues. Germline CDR1 MNHEY, CDR2 SVGAGI. Trimming took off 7 bases at V and 14 bases at J, with 26 bases between the two ends.

The rearrangement uses TRBV27 and TRBJ1-5; TRBD1 aligns across 7 bases. Trimming took 5 bases from V and 2 from J; bases not matched to a gene: 9. The CDR3 length is 16 residues. CDR1 is MNHEY, CDR2 SMNVEV, per germline (reference sequence). This CDR3 reads CASSTIKGAGNQPQHF. In DNA form, the CDR3 reads TGTGCCAGCAGTACAATAAAGGGGGCAGGCAATCAGCCCCAGCATTTT.

V is TRBV4-1 and J is TRBJ2-1; weak D call: TRBD2 (6 bases). Germline-derived CDR1 and CDR2 are MGHRA and YSYEKL. V was pared by 3 bases and J by 0 bases, with 12 bases between. CDR3 length: 16 amino acids. The CDR3 is CASSQEGRNSYNEQFF. For the CDR3, the DNA is TGCGCCAGCAGCCAGGAGGGACGGAACTCCTACAATGAGCAGTTCTTC.

V usage is TRBV5-1 and J usage is TRBJ2-2; the D gene is possibly TRBD1 (6 bases). The CDR3 runs to 15 residues. V was trimmed by 4 bases and J by 4 bases, leaving 14 bases between them. Germline lookup yields CDR1 SGHRS and CDR2 YFSETQ. CDR3 in DNA: TGCGCCAGCAGCGAAACAGGGATGATCACCGGGGAGCTGTTTTTT. Translation gives CASSETGMITGELFF.